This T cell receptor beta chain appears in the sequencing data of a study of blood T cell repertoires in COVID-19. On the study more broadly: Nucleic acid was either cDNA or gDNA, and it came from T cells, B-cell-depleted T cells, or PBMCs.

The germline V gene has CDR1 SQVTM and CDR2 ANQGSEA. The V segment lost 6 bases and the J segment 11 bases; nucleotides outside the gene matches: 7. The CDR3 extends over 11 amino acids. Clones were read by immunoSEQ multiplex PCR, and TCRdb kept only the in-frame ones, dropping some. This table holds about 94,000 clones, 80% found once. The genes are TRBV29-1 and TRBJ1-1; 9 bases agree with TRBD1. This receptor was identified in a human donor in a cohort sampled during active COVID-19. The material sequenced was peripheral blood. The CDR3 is CSVSGQGVAFF. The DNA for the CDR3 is TGCAGCGTCTCGGGACAGGGCGTCGCTTTCTTT.